One T cell receptor (beta chain) is described in this entry. Its antigen is currently unknown. Germline CDR1 SGHRS, CDR2 YFSETQ. There are 17 residues in the CDR3. Researchers prepared the TRB cDNA libraries using 5' RACE with UMI labels. One entry per CDR3 protein, without DNA, is what TCRdb gives after re-calling the 5' RACE reads. The repertoire table contains 100,000 to 150,000 distinct CDR3 sequences. The record originates from a study of CXCR3-negative and CXCR3-positive naive CD8 T cells. The wider study: Sequencing brought in 120 million to 150 million TRB reads altogether, and each library got about 1.5 +/- 0.3 million. Findings and limits, study-wide: The study found that naive CXCR3-negative and CXCR3-positive cells shared TRBV-TRBJ usage, while memory cells differed. Because surface CD5 did not distinguish the naive subsets, TCR strength was inferred from TRB CDR3 properties. Relative to memory CD8+ cells, whose diversity was much lower, both naive subsets had comparably high diversity.

This clonotype was sampled from a human donor in good health. Some clones in this sample may be carry-over from other donors' samples. The sequenced material came from naive CXCR3- CD8+ T cells from blood. Noted subset: CD45RO-CCR7+CD27+CD95- naive CD8+ T cells lacking CXCR3 (TNR3-). The chain links TRBV5-1 to TRBJ2-1; TCRdb selects TRBD2, and the lack of DNA leaves this call unchecked. CDR3 region: CASSLDVAGDSYNEQFF.